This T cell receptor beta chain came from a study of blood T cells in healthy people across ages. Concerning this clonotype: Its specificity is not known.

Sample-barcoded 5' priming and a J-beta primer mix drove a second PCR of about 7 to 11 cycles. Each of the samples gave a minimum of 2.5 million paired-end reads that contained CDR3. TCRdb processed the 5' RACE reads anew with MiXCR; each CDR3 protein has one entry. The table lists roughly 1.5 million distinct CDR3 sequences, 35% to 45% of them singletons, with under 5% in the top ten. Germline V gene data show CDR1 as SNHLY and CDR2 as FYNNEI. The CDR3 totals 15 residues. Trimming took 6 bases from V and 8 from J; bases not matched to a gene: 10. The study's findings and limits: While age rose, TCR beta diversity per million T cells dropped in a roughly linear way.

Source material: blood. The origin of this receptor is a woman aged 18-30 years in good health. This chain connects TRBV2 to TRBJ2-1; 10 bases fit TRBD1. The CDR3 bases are TGTGCCAGCAGCGCCTACCTGACAGGGGGCCATGAGCAGTTCTTC. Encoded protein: CASSAYLTGGHEQFF.